Below, 14 T cell receptor beta chains from the same sample are listed, as sequenced in a study of CD8+ T cells in alopecia areata. The sequencing template was cDNA reverse transcribed from extracted RNA. The table came from immunoSEQ multiplex PCR; TCRdb's copy has only in-frame clones and leaves some out. The top ten hold 4.5% to 6% of the sample, which has approximately 190,000 clones, roughly 64% seen once. Specified treatment: oral pan-JAK inhibitor, 5-10 mg twice daily. Sequences were derived from CD4+ T cells sorted from blood, sampled at week 24, from a patient treated with tofacitinib. Receptors originate from a human donor with alopecia areata.

The CDR3 loop is CASSQGLIRETQYF. Written as DNA, the CDR3 is TGCGCCAGCAGCCAAGGACTAATCAGGGAGACCCAGTACTTC. This rearrangement joins TRBV4-3 to TRBJ2-5; weak D call: TRBD2 (5 bases). The CDR3 sequence is 14 residues long. The V end was cut by 1 base, the J end by 5 bases, with 11 bases between. Germline V lookup: CDR1 LGHNA, CDR2 YSLEER.

The chain is built from TRBV21-1 and TRBJ2-5; the table gives TRBD2 as D, unverified against the DNA. TRBV21-1 is a pseudogene. The CDR3 runs 17 residues. This chain's CDR3 is CASCTPAADPPGGTQYF. CDR3 bases: TGTGCCAGCTGCACTCCGGCGGCAGACCCACCGGGGGGGACCCAGTACTTC.

Comments on this clone: This same CDR3 is encoded by further DNA sequences in the sample. The J gene is TRBJ1-2, the V gene TRBV29-1; D gene unclear. CDR3 size: 11 residues. Trimming removed 1 base from V and 5 bases from J, with 5 bases in between. Germline CDR1 is SQVTM and CDR2 is ANQGSEA. The CDR3 sequence is CSVEGSYGYTF. In DNA, the CDR3 is TGCAGCGTTGAAGGTTCTTATGGCTACACCTTC.

The genes are TRBV5-6 and TRBJ2-3; no clear D gene. V lost 5 bases to trimming and J lost 0 bases, with 7 bases between them. The CDR3 is 13 residues long. CDR1 is SGHDT, CDR2 YYEEEE, per germline. The CDR3 loop is CASSFPSTDTQYF. The CDR3 DNA follows: TGTGCCAGCAGTTTCCCTAGCACAGATACGCAGTATTTT.

The V and J genes are TRBV4-1 and TRBJ2-7; unclear D gene. CDR3 size: 15 residues. V lost 0 bases to trimming and J lost 0 bases, with 9 bases between them. Per the germline V gene, CDR1 is MGHRA and CDR2 is YSYEKL. CDR3 DNA sequence: TGCGCCAGCAGCCAAGATCCGATCCGCTCCTACGAGCAGTACTTC. Its translation is CASSQDPIRSYEQYF.

V gene TRBV29-1 combines with J gene TRBJ1-1; D not certain. CDR3 length equals 14 residues. Germline CDR1 reads SQVTM; CDR2 reads ANQGSEA. Trimming stripped 3 bases from V and 4 bases from J, with 15 bases between. CDR3 protein: CSVDLGNVGTEAFF. CDR3 nucleotides: TGCAGCGTTGATCTTGGGAATGTCGGCACTGAAGCTTTCTTT.

There are a few counts of this clone. The genes are TRBV29-1 and TRBJ2-3; 8 positions match TRBD2. Germline V lookup: CDR1 SQVTM, CDR2 ANQGSEA. J was trimmed by 4 bases and V by 7 bases; bases with no gene match: 7. The CDR3 covers 13 residues. This CDR3 is CSAREGVSDTQYF. The CDR3 nucleotides read TGCAGCGCACGGGAGGGGGTTTCAGATACGCAGTATTTT.

DNA for the CDR3: TGTGCCAGCAGTTCGCCGGGACATCAAACAGGGGCTTTCTTT. Translation: CASSSPGHQTGAFF. This sequence joins TRBV28 and TRBJ1-1, with a weak D call TRBD1 (6 bases). CDR3 length equals 14 residues. V was pared by 4 bases and J by 11 bases, with 20 bases between. From germline, CDR1 is MDHEN and CDR2 SYDVKM.

This clone has just a few counts. The V call is TRBV5-1, the J call TRBJ1-5; the match to TRBD1 covers 9 bases. V lost 4 bases, J lost 7 bases, and 9 bases stayed unmatched. The CDR3 is 15 amino acids. CDR1 and CDR2 (germline): SGHRS, YFSETQ. In DNA, the CDR3 is TGCGCCAGCAGCGAGGGGACAGGGCGAGGACAGCCCCAGCATTTT. It codes for CASSEGTGRGQPQHF.

This clone was observed a few times. J is TRBJ2-3 and V is TRBV2; 11 nucleotides match TRBD2. J lost 4 bases, V lost 9 bases, and 6 bases had no gene match. The CDR3 spans 14 residues. Germline CDR1 reads SNHLY; CDR2 reads FYNNEI. CDR3 region: CASTGTSGSDTQYF. CDR3 DNA: TGTGCCAGTACCGGGACTAGCGGATCAGATACGCAGTATTTT.

The V gene is TRBV29-1, the J gene TRBJ1-2; D gene unclear. Trimming stripped 3 bases from V and 0 bases from J, with 11 bases between. The CDR3 has 14 residues. Germline loops: CDR1 SQVTM, CDR2 ANQGSEA. DNA for the CDR3: TGCAGCGTTGATGGCGGAAGACCTAACTATGGCTACACCTTC. Amino acids: CSVDGGRPNYGYTF.

The rearrangement uses TRBV14 and TRBJ2-7; the D gene is possibly TRBD1 (5 bases). Germline V gene data show CDR1 as SGHDN and CDR2 as FVKESK. The CDR3 totals 14 residues. The germline V and J ends were trimmed by 1 base and 5 bases, with 12 bases remaining between them. CDR3 amino acids: CASSQASGLNEQYF. The CDR3 DNA sequence: TGTGCCAGCAGCCAAGCGTCAGGGCTGAACGAGCAGTACTTC.

The chain is built from TRBV25-1 and TRBJ1-6; D call uncertain. This CDR3 contains 13 residues. Germline CDR1 and CDR2: MGHDK and SYGVNS. V was shortened by 0 bases and J by 10 bases, with 7 bases between the two germline ends. The CDR3 nucleotides read TGTGCCAGCAGTGAATACGAGGAATCACCCCTCCACTTT. Translation: CASSEYEESPLHF. The variable domain in full, completed from reference TRBV25-1 and TRBJ1-6, reads EADIYQTPRYLVIGTGKKITLECSQTMGHDKMYWYQQDPGMELHLIHYSYGVNSTEKGDLSSESTVSRIRTEHFPLTLESARPSHTSQYLCASSEYEESPLHFGNGTRLTVT.

A few counts support this clone. The chain has TRBV5-4 and TRBJ2-4; D gene unclear. The length of the CDR3 is 14 residues. V dropped 0 bases and J dropped 3 bases, with 7 bases sitting between them. Germline assignment: CDR1 SGHNT and CDR2 YYREEE (reference sequence). The DNA for the CDR3 is TGTGCCAGCAGCTTGGGTCAGCTCAAAAACATTCAGTACTTC. This gives the protein CASSLGQLKNIQYF.